This T cell receptor (beta chain) was retrieved from a study of T-cell reconstitution after alpha-beta-depleted transplantation in children. CDR1 and CDR2 (germline): SGHAT, FQDESV (reference sequence). Germline trimming cut 4 bases from V and 9 bases from J; bases unmatched to any gene: 16. The CDR3 runs 18 residues. Unique molecular identifiers were incorporated into the prepared TCRbeta library. TCRdb fed the PCR reads into MiXCR, producing one record per CDR3 protein. The data hold approximately 350,000 distinct CDR3 sequences, with around 10% observed a single time. This clonotype has a count of ten or more.

The chain carries TRBV11-1 and TRBJ1-6; 9 bases are a match to TRBD1. The sample in question was PBMCs from the stem cell graft donor, obtained from the stem cell graft. The clonotype originates from a human donor who donated a stem cell graft to a child with acute lymphoblastic leukemia. CDR3 DNA: TGTGCCAGCAGCTATGGACAGGGGAAGTGGTCGCAGGGTTCACCCCTCCACTTT. Its protein is CASSYGQGKWSQGSPLHF.